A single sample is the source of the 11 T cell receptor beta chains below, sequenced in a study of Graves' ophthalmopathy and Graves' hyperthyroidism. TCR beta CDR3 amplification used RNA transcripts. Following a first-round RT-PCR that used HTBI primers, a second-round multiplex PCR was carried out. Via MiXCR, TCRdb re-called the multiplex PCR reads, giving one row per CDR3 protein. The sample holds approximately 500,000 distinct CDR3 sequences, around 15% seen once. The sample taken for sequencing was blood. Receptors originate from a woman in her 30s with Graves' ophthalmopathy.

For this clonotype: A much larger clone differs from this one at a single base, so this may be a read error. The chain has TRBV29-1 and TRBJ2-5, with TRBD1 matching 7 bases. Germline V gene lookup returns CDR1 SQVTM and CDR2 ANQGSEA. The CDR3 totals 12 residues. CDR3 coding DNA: TGCAGCGTCGGACAGGTCCAAGAGATCCAGTACTTC. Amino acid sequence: CSVGQVQEIQYF.

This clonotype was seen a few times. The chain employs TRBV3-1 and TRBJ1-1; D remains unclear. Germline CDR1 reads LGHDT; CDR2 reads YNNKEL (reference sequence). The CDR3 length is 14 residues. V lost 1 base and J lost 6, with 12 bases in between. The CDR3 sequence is CASSQGRGWAEAFF. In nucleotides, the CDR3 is TGTGCCAGCAGCCAAGGGAGAGGATGGGCTGAAGCTTTCTTT.

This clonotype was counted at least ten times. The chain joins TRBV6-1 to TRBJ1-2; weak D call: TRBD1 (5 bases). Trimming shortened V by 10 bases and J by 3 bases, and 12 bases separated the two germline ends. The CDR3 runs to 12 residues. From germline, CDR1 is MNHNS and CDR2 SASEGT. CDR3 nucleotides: TGTGCCACAGACAGATCGTACTATGGCTACACCTTC. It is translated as CATDRSYYGYTF.

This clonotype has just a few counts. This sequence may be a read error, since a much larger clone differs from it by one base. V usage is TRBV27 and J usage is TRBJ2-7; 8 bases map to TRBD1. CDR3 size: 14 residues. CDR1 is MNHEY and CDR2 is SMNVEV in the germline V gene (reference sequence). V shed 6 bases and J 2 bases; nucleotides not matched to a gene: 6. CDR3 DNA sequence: TGTGCCAGCAGACCGGGACAGGCGACCTACGAGCAGTACTTC. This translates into CASRPGQATYEQYF.

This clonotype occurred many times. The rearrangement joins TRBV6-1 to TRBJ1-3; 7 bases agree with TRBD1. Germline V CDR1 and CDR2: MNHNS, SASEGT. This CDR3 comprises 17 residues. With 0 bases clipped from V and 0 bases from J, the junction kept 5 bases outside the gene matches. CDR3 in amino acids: CASSEASTGSSGNTIYF. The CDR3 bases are TGTGCCAGCAGTGAAGCCTCGACAGGGTCCTCTGGAAACACCATATATTTT.

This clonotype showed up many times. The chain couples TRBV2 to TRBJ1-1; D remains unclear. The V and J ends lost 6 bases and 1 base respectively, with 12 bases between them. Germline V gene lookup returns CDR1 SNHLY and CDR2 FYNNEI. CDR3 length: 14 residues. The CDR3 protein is CASRGSGGNTEAFF. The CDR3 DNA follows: TGTGCCAGCAGGGGTAGCGGTGGGAACACTGAAGCTTTCTTT.

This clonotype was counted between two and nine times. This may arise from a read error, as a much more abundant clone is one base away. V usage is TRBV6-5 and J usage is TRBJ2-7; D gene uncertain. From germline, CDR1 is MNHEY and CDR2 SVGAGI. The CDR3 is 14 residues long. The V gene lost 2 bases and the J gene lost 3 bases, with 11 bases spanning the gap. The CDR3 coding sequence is TGTGCCAGCAGTTACGGCGGCAGTTACTACGAGCAGTACTTC. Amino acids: CASSYGGSYYEQYF.

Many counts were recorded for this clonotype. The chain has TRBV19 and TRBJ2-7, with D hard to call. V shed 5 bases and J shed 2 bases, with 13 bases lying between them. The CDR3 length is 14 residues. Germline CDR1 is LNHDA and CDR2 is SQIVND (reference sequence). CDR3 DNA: TGTGCCAGTAGTCCGGAATCGTGGGCCTACGAGCAGTACTTC. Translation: CASSPESWAYEQYF.

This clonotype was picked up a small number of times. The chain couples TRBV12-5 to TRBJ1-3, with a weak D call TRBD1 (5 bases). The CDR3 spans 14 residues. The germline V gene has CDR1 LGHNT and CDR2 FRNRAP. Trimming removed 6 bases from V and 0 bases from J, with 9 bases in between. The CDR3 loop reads CASGTGGSGNTIYF. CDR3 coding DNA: TGTGCTAGTGGAACTGGGGGCTCTGGAAACACCATATATTTT.

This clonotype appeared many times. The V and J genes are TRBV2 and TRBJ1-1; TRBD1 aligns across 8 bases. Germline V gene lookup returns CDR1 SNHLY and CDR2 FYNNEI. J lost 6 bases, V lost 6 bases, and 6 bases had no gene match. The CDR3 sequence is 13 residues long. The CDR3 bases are TGTGCCAGCAGAACAGGGGGGGAGGCTGAAGCTTTCTTT. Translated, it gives CASRTGGEAEAFF.

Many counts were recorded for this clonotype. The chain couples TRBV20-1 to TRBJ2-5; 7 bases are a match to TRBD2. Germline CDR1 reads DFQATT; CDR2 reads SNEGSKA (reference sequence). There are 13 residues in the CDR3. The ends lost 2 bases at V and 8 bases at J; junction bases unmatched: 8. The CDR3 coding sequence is TGCAGTGCTAGAATCCCAGCGGGATATACCCAGTACTTC. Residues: CSARIPAGYTQYF.